The 27 T cell receptor beta chains below all came from one sample that was sequenced in a study of T cell repertoires in cytomegalovirus infection. Each CDR3 protein is one row after TCRdb ran MiXCR on the reads. The sample consists of more than 500,000 distinct CDR3 sequences, about 15% of them appearing once. The sequencing input was CD8+ T cells from PBMCs. The receptors derive from a human donor in good health (CMV status not recorded). Some clones in this sample may be carry-over from other donors' samples.

This chain connects TRBV7-9 to TRBJ1-2, with D uncertain. The CDR3 consists of 8 residues. Germline assignment: CDR1 SEHNR and CDR2 FQNEAQ (reference sequence). Trimming took off 11 bases at V and 8 bases at J, with 6 bases between the two ends. CDR3 in DNA: TGTGCCGACGGGGGCTACACCTTC. Residues: CADGGYTF.

This clonotype was detected ten times or more. V is TRBV12-3 or TRBV12-4 and J is TRBJ2-1; D is possibly TRBD1 (5 bases). CDR3 size: 14 residues. V gave up 5 bases and J gave up 10 bases, with 18 bases separating them. The CDR3 DNA reads TGTGCCAGCAGTCTTGGACATGGGGCAGGGGAGCAGTTCTTC. It is translated as CASSLGHGAGEQFF.

This clonotype was counted ten times or more. The gene calls are TRBV7-9 and TRBJ2-3; perhaps TRBD2 as D (6 bases). The V end lost 4 bases, the J end lost 4 bases, and 21 bases lay between the germline ends. In germline, CDR1 is SEHNR, CDR2 FQNEAQ (reference sequence). The CDR3 is 17 amino acids. As DNA, the CDR3 is TGTGCCAGCAGCTCAAACCGCCGGGGCCGGGGGTCAGATACGCAGTATTTT. This gives the protein CASSSNRRGRGSDTQYF.

This clonotype was observed many times. The genes are TRBV6-1 and TRBJ2-7, with D perhaps TRBD2 (6 bases). V gave up 3 bases and J gave up 0 bases, with 9 bases separating them. Germline lookup yields CDR1 MNHNS and CDR2 SASEGT. This CDR3 region has 14 residues. CDR3 loop: CASSDGRNSYEQYF. Here the CDR3 DNA reads TGTGCCAGCAGTGATGGGAGGAACTCCTACGAGCAGTACTTC.

This clonotype was observed many times. The chain combines TRBV4-2 with TRBJ2-1; D may match TRBD1 or TRBD2 (5 bases each). V lost 3 bases and J lost 3, with 9 bases in between. The CDR3 covers 14 residues. CDR1 LGHNA and CDR2 YNFKEQ come from the germline V gene. CDR3 DNA: TGTGCCAGCAGCCACCGGGACCTCTACAATGAGCAGTTCTTC. It specifies CASSHRDLYNEQFF.

This sequence joins TRBV5-6 and TRBJ2-7, with TRBD2 matching over 13 bases. CDR1 and CDR2 (germline): SGHDT, YYEEEE. This CDR3 has 16 residues. The J segment lost 9 bases and the V segment lost 2 bases, leaving 11 bases of the junction unmatched. The CDR3 reads CASSFPGLAGEVAQYF. CDR3 coding DNA: TGTGCCAGCAGCTTTCCCGGACTAGCGGGAGAGGTTGCGCAGTACTTC. The full variable domain, completed using reference TRBV5-6 and TRBJ2-7, is DAGVTQSPTHLIKTRGQQVTLRCSPKSGHDTVSWYQQALGQGPQFIFQYYEEEERQRGNFPDRFSGHQFPNYSSELNVNALLLGDSALYLCASSFPGLAGEVAQYFGPGTRLTVT.

This chain links TRBV4-1 with TRBJ2-7, with 8 bases that match TRBD1. The germline gives CDR1 MGHRA, CDR2 YSYEKL. Losses at the gene ends were 3 bases for V and 3 bases for J; bases not matched to a gene: 4. The CDR3 covers 14 residues. CDR3 amino acids: CASSQRTGIYEQYF. In DNA form, the CDR3 reads TGCGCCAGCAGCCAGAGGACAGGGATCTACGAGCAGTACTTC.

This clonotype appeared a few times. The V gene is TRBV7-8, the J gene TRBJ1-1, with 7 bases identical to TRBD1. Germline V gene data show CDR1 as SGHVS and CDR2 as FQNEAQ. CDR3 length: 15 residues. With 0 bases clipped from V and 1 base from J, the junction kept 2 bases outside the gene matches. In nucleotides, the CDR3 is TGTGCCAGCAGCTTAGCCCGGACAGGGAACACTGAAGCTTTCTTT. It codes for CASSLARTGNTEAFF.

This clonotype was observed at least ten times. The chain is built from TRBV7-3 and TRBJ2-1; 9 bases line up with TRBD2. The CDR3 covers 15 residues. The germline V gene has CDR1 SGHTA and CDR2 FQGTGA. The ends lost 5 bases at V and 10 bases at J; junction bases unmatched: 12. CDR3 region: CASSIKAGGLPEQFF. The CDR3, as DNA: TGTGCCAGCAGCATTAAAGCGGGGGGCCTCCCGGAGCAGTTCTTC.

This clonotype appeared many times. The genes are TRBV11-3 and TRBJ2-7; weak D call: TRBD2 (6 bases). The V gene's germline CDR1 is SGHNT and CDR2 YENEEA. V lost 1 base to trimming and J lost 0 bases, with 22 bases between them. The CDR3 has 19 amino acids. DNA of the CDR3: TGTGCCAGCAGCTTAGTGGGTTGGGGGGAGGCTCCGACCTCCTACGAGCAGTACTTC. This codes for CASSLVGWGEAPTSYEQYF.

The V gene is TRBV7-2, the J gene TRBJ1-4; D remains unclear. CDR1 is SGHTA, CDR2 FQGNSA, per germline. The CDR3 contains 18 residues. The V and J ends lost 0 bases and 14 bases respectively, with 28 bases between them. Here the CDR3 reads CASSLALVGSGSYEILFF. CDR3 DNA sequence: TGTGCCAGCAGCTTAGCTCTTGTTGGAAGTGGAAGTTATGAAATTCTGTTTTTT.

This clonotype was counted at least ten times. The V call is TRBV10-3, the J call TRBJ1-6, with unresolved D. V was shortened by 3 bases and J by 6 bases, with 3 bases between the two germline ends. The CDR3 is made up of 12 amino acids. The germline V gene encodes CDR1 ENHRY and CDR2 SYGVKD. DNA for the CDR3: TGTGCCATCAGTGAAACTAATTCACCCCTCCACTTT. Its protein is CAISETNSPLHF.

This clonotype turned up a few times. The chain combines TRBV4-1 with TRBJ1-5; D is uncertain. Germline CDR1 is MGHRA and CDR2 is YSYEKL. CDR3 length equals 16 residues. V lost 3 bases and J 1 base, leaving 13 bases between the germline ends. The CDR3 region is CASSQVPGSSNQPQHF. The CDR3, as DNA: TGCGCCAGCAGCCAGGTACCCGGGAGCAGCAATCAGCCCCAGCATTTT.

This clonotype was picked up many times. V and J are TRBV25-1 and TRBJ2-7; 7 bases align to TRBD2. The junction had 9 bases not matched to a gene; V was cut back by 0 bases and J by 7 bases. The CDR3 extends over 15 amino acids. The germline CDR1 and CDR2 sequences are MGHDK and SYGVNS. The CDR3 spells CASSEYFGLELEQYF. CDR3 nucleotides: TGTGCCAGCAGTGAATATTTCGGACTAGAGTTAGAGCAGTACTTC.

Notes on this clonotype: A junction boundary mismatches the germline segment, possibly from a read error. The rearrangement joins TRBV9 to TRBJ1-1, with D possibly matching TRBD1 (5 bases). CDR1 and CDR2 from the germline V gene are SGDLS and YYNGEE. This CDR3 spans 13 amino acids. The CDR3 sequence is CASSAGGGTEALF. The CDR3 DNA reads as TGTGCCAGCAGCGCCGGGGGGGGAACTGAAGCTCTCTTT.

This clonotype was seen at least ten times. V gene TRBV7-6 combines with J gene TRBJ1-3, with no clear D. V was cut by 5 bases and J by 4 bases, with 9 bases left in between. The V gene's germline CDR1 is SGHVS and CDR2 FNYEAQ. CDR3 size: 13 residues. CDR3 sequence reads: CASSPRNGNTIYF. CDR3 coding DNA: TGTGCCAGCAGCCCCCGTAACGGAAACACCATATATTTT.

This chain joins TRBV4-2 and TRBJ2-7, with 8 bases identical to TRBD2. This CDR3 has 18 amino acids. CDR1 is LGHNA and CDR2 is YNFKEQ in the germline V gene. V lost 0 bases, J lost 3 bases, and 13 bases stayed unmatched. Written as DNA, the CDR3 is TGTGCCAGCAGCCAAGAAGGGTCATACGGGAGGGGTGGCTACGAGCAGTACTTC. Translation: CASSQEGSYGRGGYEQYF.

This clonotype was counted only a few times. The chain has TRBV20-1 and TRBJ1-1; D gene uncertain. Trimming removed 0 bases from V and 0 bases from J, with 8 bases in between. CDR1 is DFQATT and CDR2 is SNEGSKA in the germline V gene (reference sequence). CDR3 size: 14 residues. CDR3 region: CSARDRIMNTEAFF. DNA of the CDR3: TGCAGTGCTAGAGATAGGATCATGAACACTGAAGCTTTCTTT.

The chain carries TRBV19 and TRBJ2-7, with a possible D match to TRBD1 (5 bases). CDR3 length: 15 amino acids. Germline-derived CDR1 and CDR2 are LNHDA and SQIVND (reference sequence). Trimming removed 1 base from V and 2 bases from J, with 12 bases in between. The CDR3 is CASSIVQGVAYEQYF. The CDR3 DNA is TGTGCCAGTAGTATAGTCCAGGGCGTAGCCTACGAGCAGTACTTC.

The sample holds a few counts of this clonotype. The chain recombines TRBV3-1 with TRBJ2-5; the D is unclear. Germline V gene lookup returns CDR1 LGHDT and CDR2 YNNKEL (reference sequence). V dropped 1 base and J dropped 6 bases, with 6 bases sitting between them. The CDR3 has 12 residues. The CDR3 here is CASSQVGKTQYF. In DNA form, the CDR3 reads TGTGCCAGCAGCCAAGTAGGGAAGACCCAGTACTTC.

This clonotype appeared a few times. The chain recombines TRBV29-1 with TRBJ2-5; 11 positions match TRBD2. Germline CDR1 and CDR2: SQVTM and ANQGSEA. Trimming at V came to 7 bases and at J to 1 base, leaving 5 bases not matched to a gene. The length of the CDR3 is 14 residues. The CDR3 reads CSGGLAGLQETQYF. The CDR3 DNA sequence: TGCAGCGGTGGACTAGCGGGCCTCCAAGAGACCCAGTACTTC. Together with reference TRBV29-1 and TRBJ2-5, the CDR3 gives the full variable domain: SAVISQKPSRDICQRGTSLTIQCQVDSQVTMMFWYRQQPGQSLTLIATANQGSEATYESGFVIDKFPISRPNLTFSTLTVSNMSPEDSSIYLCSGGLAGLQETQYFGPGTRLLVL.

This clonotype has at least ten counts. CDR3 sequence reads: CASSLTANNEQYF. The CDR3, as DNA: TGTGCCAGCAGCTTAACGGCGAACAACGAGCAGTACTTC. The J gene is TRBJ2-7, the V gene TRBV7-3; no clear D gene. Germline CDR1 SGHTA, CDR2 FQGTGA. The CDR3 contains 13 residues. The ends were cut back, 0 bases at V and 5 bases at J, with 8 bases in the middle. The full variable domain, in which reference TRBV7-3 and TRBJ2-7 provide the parts outside the CDR3, is GAGVSQTPSNKVTEKGKYVELRCDPISGHTALYWYRQSLGQGPEFLIYFQGTGAADDSGLPNDRFFAVRPEGSVSTLKIQRTERGDSAVYLCASSLTANNEQYFGPGTRLTVT.

This clonotype has ten or more counts. The genes are TRBV7-6 and TRBJ2-7, with a weak D call TRBD2 (5 bases). Germline V gives CDR1 SGHVS, CDR2 FNYEAQ. V was pared by 0 bases and J by 3 bases, with 6 bases between. The CDR3 loop spans 13 amino acids. CDR3: CASSLARDYEQYF. Written as DNA, the CDR3 is TGTGCCAGCAGCTTAGCGAGGGACTACGAGCAGTACTTC.

In its sample, this clonotype was seen many times. The V call is TRBV28, the J call TRBJ2-7; possible D gene TRBD2, 6 bases. The CDR3 consists of 17 residues. CDR1 and CDR2 (germline): MDHEN, SYDVKM. Trimming removed 6 bases at V and 2 bases at J, with 23 bases between. The CDR3 reads CASRTAPFLGGAYEQYF. The DNA of the CDR3 is TGTGCCAGCAGAACTGCTCCATTTCTGGGCGGGGCCTACGAGCAGTACTTC.

The J gene is TRBJ2-2, the V gene TRBV18; 8 bases are a match to TRBD1. Trimming removed 4 bases from V and 7 bases from J; junction bases left unmatched: 20. Per the germline V gene, CDR1 is KGHSH and CDR2 is LQKENI. The length of the CDR3 is 19 residues. The CDR3 nucleotides read TGTGCCAGCTCACTTCGCACCTTCCCTGGGACAGGCGGACGCGGGGAGCTGTTTTTT. It translates to CASSLRTFPGTGGRGELFF.

The chain joins TRBV9 to TRBJ2-1, with 7 bases lining up with TRBD2. The CDR3 spans 16 residues. Unmatched junction bases numbered 7, after V lost 0 bases and J lost 4 bases. The V gene's germline CDR1 is SGDLS and CDR2 YYNGEE. The CDR3 is CASSVDIAGGYNEQFF. The CDR3 region has the DNA TGTGCCAGCAGCGTAGACATAGCGGGCGGGTACAATGAGCAGTTCTTC.

This clonotype was observed many times. The gene calls are TRBV7-8 and TRBJ2-4; 9 bases agree with TRBD1. Germline loops: CDR1 SGHVS, CDR2 FQNEAQ. The CDR3 sequence is 20 residues long. With 5 bases clipped from V and 5 bases from J, the junction kept 22 bases outside the gene matches. This chain's CDR3 is CASSHQGGQGLQFNQNIQYF. CDR3 in DNA: TGTGCCAGCAGCCACCAAGGGGGACAGGGACTCCAATTTAACCAAAACATTCAGTACTTC. Supplemented by reference TRBV7-8 and TRBJ2-4, the full variable domain reads GAGVSQSPRYKVAKRGQDVALRCDPISGHVSLFWYQQALGQGPEFLTYFQNEAQLDKSGLPSDRFFAERPEGSVSTLKIQRTQQEDSAVYLCASSHQGGQGLQFNQNIQYFGAGTRLSVL.